These 6 T cell receptor beta chains were sequenced from one sample in a study of OX40 agonist ivuxolimab in advanced cancers. TCRdb's copy holds only in-frame clones and misses some; the assay was immunoSEQ multiplex PCR. The sample contains tens of thousands of clones, more than 75% of which appear only once. Sequences were derived from CD4+ or CD8+ T cells sorted from blood, sampled in a trial of the OX40 agonist ivuxolimab. The source of these receptors is an adult with an advanced solid tumor such as melanoma, head and neck, liver or kidney cancer.

This clone was found a few times. The J gene is TRBJ2-3, the V gene TRBV5-4; 7 positions agree with TRBD2. CDR1 SGHNT and CDR2 YYREEE come from the germline V gene (reference sequence). The CDR3 spans 14 residues. V lost 1 base and J lost 6; bases outside the gene matches: 5. CDR3 sequence reads: CASSLFGGGDTQYF. CDR3 nucleotides: TGTGCCAGCAGCTTGTTCGGGGGAGGGGATACGCAGTATTTT. The full variable domain, its missing parts supplied by reference TRBV5-4 and TRBJ2-3, is ETGVTQSPTHLIKTRGQQVTLRCSSQSGHNTVSWYQQALGQGPQFIFQYYREEENGRGNFPPRFSGLQFPNYSSELNVNALELDDSALYLCASSLFGGGDTQYFGPGTRLTVL.

The V call is TRBV7-2, the J call TRBJ1-6, with D perhaps matching TRBD1 (5 bases). V lost 0 bases to trimming and J lost 9 bases, with 15 bases between them. This CDR3 comprises 16 residues. Germline-derived CDR1 and CDR2 are SGHTA and FQGNSA. The CDR3 DNA sequence: TGTGCCAGCAGCTTAGCGCAGGGTATGCCGGCTTCACCCCTCCACTTT. It codes for CASSLAQGMPASPLHF.

The rearrangement links TRBV11-2 to TRBJ1-5; D uncertain. V was clipped by 5 bases and J by 4 bases, with 9 bases between them. Germline-derived CDR1 and CDR2 are SGHAT and FQNNGV. This CDR3 has 13 residues. In nucleotides, the CDR3 is TGTGCCAGCAGCCTCGGGCGGAATCAGCCCCAGCATTTT. It yields the protein CASSLGRNQPQHF.

This clone was seen only once. The V gene is TRBV28, the J gene TRBJ1-5; 7 nucleotides agree with TRBD1. CDR1 is MDHEN, CDR2 SYDVKM, per germline. The junction had 6 bases not matched to a gene; V was cut back by 4 bases and J by 6 bases. This CDR3 has 14 amino acids. The CDR3 nucleotides are TGTGCCAGCAGTTCCCGACAGGGTAGTCAGCCCCAGCATTTT. Translation gives CASSSRQGSQPQHF.

V is TRBV11-2 and J is TRBJ1-2; D is unresolved. CDR1 is SGHAT and CDR2 is FQNNGV in the germline V gene. The CDR3 runs to 13 residues. With 5 bases removed from V and 5 bases from J, the gap between germline ends came to 12 bases. The DNA of the CDR3 is TGTGCCAGCAGCCCCCGGGAATCATATGGCTACACCTTC. It translates to CASSPRESYGYTF.

The count of this clone is one. This chain's CDR3 is CASSRRNTGELFF. CDR3 nucleotide sequence: TGCGCCAGCAGCCGCAGGAACACCGGGGAGCTGTTTTTT. The V and J genes are TRBV5-1 and TRBJ2-2; D is unresolved. This CDR3 comprises 13 residues. Germline-derived CDR1 and CDR2 are SGHRS and YFSETQ. Trimming left V 4 bases short and J 1 base short, with 5 bases between.